The next 2 T cell receptor beta chains were all read from a single sample in a study of shared clonotypes between healthy human individuals. Naive CD8 isolation took CD45RO-negative cells positively selected for CCR7 and excluded terminally differentiated effector memory CD45RA+ cells. The method was immunoSEQ multiplex PCR; TCRdb's version includes in-frame clones alone and lacks a portion of them. The data hold around 2,000,000 clones, with about 95% observed a single time. Sequencing was performed on naive CD8+ T cells sorted from blood. The origin of the receptors is a man younger than 30 in good health.

This sequence joins TRBV29-1 and TRBJ2-7; maybe TRBD1 (6 bases). Germline V CDR1 and CDR2: SQVTM, ANQGSEA. Trimming left V 5 bases short and J 4 bases short, with 12 bases between. The CDR3 is 12 amino acids. CDR3 DNA: TGCAGCGTTATTGGGACACCATACGAGCAGTACTTC. This codes for CSVIGTPYEQYF.

This chain links TRBV28 with TRBJ2-7, with D possibly TRBD1 on 5 matching bases. CDR1 is MDHEN and CDR2 is SYDVKM in the germline V gene. The CDR3 loop spans 14 amino acids. V lost 3 bases and J lost 5, with 14 bases in between. CDR3 sequence reads: CASSFDSQYNEQYF. The CDR3 region has the DNA TGTGCCAGCAGTTTCGACAGTCAGTACAACGAGCAGTACTTC. Filled out from reference TRBV28 and TRBJ2-7, the complete variable domain reads DVKVTQSSRYLVKRTGEKVFLECVQDMDHENMFWYRQDPGLGLRLIYFSYDVKMKEKGDIPEGYSVSREKKERFSLILESASTNQTSMYLCASSFDSQYNEQYFGPGTRLTVT.